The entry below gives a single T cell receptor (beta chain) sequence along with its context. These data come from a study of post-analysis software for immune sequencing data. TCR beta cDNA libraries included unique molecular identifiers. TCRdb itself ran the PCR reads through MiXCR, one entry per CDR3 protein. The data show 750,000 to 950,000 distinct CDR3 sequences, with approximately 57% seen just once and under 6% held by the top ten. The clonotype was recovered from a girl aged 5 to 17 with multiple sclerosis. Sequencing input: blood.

The CDR3 nucleotides read TGTGCCACCAGCAGAGATGGTTGGACAGTCGAAGAGACCCAGTACTTC. Translation gives CATSRDGWTVEETQYF. The gene calls are TRBV15 and TRBJ2-5, with TRBD1 as a possible D gene (6 bases). V dropped 0 bases and J dropped 3 bases, with 14 bases sitting between them. The CDR3 is 16 residues long. In germline, CDR1 is LNHNV, CDR2 YYDKDF (reference sequence).